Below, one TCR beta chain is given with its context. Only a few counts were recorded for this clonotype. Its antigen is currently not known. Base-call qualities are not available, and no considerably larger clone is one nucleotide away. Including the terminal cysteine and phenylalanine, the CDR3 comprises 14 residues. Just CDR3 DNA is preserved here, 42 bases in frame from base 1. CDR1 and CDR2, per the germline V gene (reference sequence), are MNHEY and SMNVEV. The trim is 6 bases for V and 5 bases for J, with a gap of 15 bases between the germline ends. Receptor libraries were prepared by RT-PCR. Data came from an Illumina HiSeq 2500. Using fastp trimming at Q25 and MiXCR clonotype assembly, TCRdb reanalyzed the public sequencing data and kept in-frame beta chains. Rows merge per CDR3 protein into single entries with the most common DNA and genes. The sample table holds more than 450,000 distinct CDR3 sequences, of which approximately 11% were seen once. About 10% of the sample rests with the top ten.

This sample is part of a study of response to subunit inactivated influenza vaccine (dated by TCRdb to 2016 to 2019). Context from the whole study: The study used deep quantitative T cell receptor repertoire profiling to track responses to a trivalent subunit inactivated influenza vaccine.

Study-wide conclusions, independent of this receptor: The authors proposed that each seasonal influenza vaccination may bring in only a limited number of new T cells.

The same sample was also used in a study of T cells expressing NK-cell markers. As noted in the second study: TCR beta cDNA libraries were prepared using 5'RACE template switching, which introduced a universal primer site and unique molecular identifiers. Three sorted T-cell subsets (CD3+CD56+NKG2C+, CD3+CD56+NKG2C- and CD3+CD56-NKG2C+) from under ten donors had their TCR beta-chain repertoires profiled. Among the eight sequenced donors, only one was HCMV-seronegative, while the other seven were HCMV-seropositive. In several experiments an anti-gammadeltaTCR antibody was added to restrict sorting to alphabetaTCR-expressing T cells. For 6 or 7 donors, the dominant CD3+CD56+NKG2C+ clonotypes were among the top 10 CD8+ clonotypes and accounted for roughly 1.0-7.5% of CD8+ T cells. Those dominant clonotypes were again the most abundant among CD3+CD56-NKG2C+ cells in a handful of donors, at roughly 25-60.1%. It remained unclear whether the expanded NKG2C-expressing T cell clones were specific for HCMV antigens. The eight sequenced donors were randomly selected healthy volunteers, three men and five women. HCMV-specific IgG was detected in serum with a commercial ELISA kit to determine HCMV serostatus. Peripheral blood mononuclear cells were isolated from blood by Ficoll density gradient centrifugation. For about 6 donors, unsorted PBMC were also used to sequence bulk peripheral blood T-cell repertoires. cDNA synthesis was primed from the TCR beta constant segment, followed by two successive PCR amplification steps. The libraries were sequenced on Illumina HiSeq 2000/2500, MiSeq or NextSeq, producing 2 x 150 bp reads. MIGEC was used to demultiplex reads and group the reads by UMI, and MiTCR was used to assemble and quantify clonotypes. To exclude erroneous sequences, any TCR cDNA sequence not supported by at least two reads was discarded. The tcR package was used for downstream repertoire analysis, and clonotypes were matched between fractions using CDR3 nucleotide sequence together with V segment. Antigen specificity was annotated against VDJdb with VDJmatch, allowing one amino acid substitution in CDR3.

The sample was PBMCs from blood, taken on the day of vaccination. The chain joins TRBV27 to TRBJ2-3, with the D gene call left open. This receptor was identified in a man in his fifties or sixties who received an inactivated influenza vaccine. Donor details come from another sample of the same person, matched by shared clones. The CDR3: CASRLLGLGDTQYF. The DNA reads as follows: TGTGCCAGCAGGCTACTCGGCCTCGGAGATACGCAGTATTTT.